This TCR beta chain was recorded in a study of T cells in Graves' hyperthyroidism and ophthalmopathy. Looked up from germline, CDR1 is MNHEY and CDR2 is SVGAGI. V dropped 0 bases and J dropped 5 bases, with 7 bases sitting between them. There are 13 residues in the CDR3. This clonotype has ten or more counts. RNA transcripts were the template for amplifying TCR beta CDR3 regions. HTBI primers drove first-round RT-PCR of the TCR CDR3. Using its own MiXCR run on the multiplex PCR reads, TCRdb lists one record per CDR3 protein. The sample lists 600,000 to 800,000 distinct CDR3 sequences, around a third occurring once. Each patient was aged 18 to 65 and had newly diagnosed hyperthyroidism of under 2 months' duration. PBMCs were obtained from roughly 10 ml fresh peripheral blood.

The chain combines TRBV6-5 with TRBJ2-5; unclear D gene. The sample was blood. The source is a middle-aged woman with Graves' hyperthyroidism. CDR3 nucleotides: TGTGCCAGCAGTTACTCGAGTTGGGAGACCCAGTACTTC. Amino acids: CASSYSSWETQYF.